Listed here is a single T cell receptor beta chain. Its antigen is unknown. Base qualities were left out, and no much larger clone turns up one base away. This entry comes from a study of a mutant IDH1 vaccine in newly diagnosed glioma (dated by TCRdb to the early 2020s). General notes on the study: Across visits V03 through V10, patients got a total of eight vaccinations, given in weeks 1, 3, 5, 7, 11, 15, 19 and 23. Vaccination was initiated 4-6 weeks after radiotherapy alone, or concurrently with temozolomide cycles in the chemotherapy-containing groups. The roughly 32 treated patients were approximately 62% male and around 40% female, with a mean age of approximately 40 years. Prior to enrollment, standard therapy consisting of radiotherapy alone, temozolomide alone, or radiochemotherapy with temozolomide had been administered to patients, with the combination being received by most patients. Six visits were used for peripheral blood collection: V03 (baseline), V05, V07, V10, V12 and V13. Longitudinal TCRB deep sequencing was performed for about 25 treated patients wherever samples were available for exploratory analyses.

Library method: the immunoSEQ multiplex PCR assay. Rearranged TCR beta chain sequences were amplified with the hsTCRB Kit following the manufacturer's protocol. TCRB libraries were sequenced on an Illumina MiSeq. As for how the authors treated the data: The kit vendor's proprietary platform handled demultiplexing, trimming and gene mapping. TCRdb provides this immuneACCESS table in a form limited to in-frame rearrangements. Some clones are lacking; in checked studies, under half of them reflect an unresolved V gene, and why the rest are absent is not known. D and trimming were read from the DNA, whereas the V and J calls and clone size are those reported in that table. Counted in this sample were around 55,000 clones; roughly 80% of them appeared once. 6.2% of the sample belongs to the ten largest clones. Measured from the cysteine to the phenylalanine, the CDR3 is 14 residues long. Of the read, only the CDR3 DNA is kept; its 42 bases are in frame from base 1. Trimmed from V: 5 bases; trimmed from J: 3 bases; junction bases lacking a gene match: 5. Looking up the germline V gene yields CDR1 SGHTA and CDR2 FQGNSA.

Overall study outcomes, separate from this receptor: No apparent relationship was observed between pseudoprogression and alterations in the top peripheral T cell clonotypes detected by TCRB sequencing. Vaccine-induced immune responses across multiple MHC alleles were detected in approximately 93% of patients. The authors stated that sample limitations prevented analyses of patient blood samples from being reproduced. Selection of PBMC samples for TCRB deep sequencing was based on availability.

This sample's time point label indicates: week 23, last vaccination. Each vaccine dose was 300 ug of a 20-mer mutant IDH1 peptide in Montanide, given subcutaneously with topical imiquimod. The donors had newly diagnosed IDH1-mutant astrocytomas of WHO grade 3 or 4 that showed loss of nuclear ATRX. The samples were drawn from NOA16, a multicentre, single-arm, open-label phase I trial in Germany that tested a mutant IDH1 peptide vaccine in humans for the first time. Genomic DNA for TCRB sequencing was isolated from EDTA blood with the DNeasy Blood and Tissue Kit. This chain is built from TRBV7-2 and TRBJ1-1; 8 junctional bases match TRBD1. The sample was PBMCs, taken from a glioma patient whose treatment included an IDH1 peptide vaccine. This TCR was recovered from a middle-aged man with glioma. The bases read TGTGCCAGCAGCCACAGGGGGGGATACACTGAAGCTTTCTTT. It specifies CASSHRGGYTEAFF.